These 28 T cell receptor beta chains originate from one sample sequenced in a study of OX40 agonist ivuxolimab in advanced cancers. The data were produced by immunoSEQ multiplex PCR, yet TCRdb's version contains in-frame clones alone and is incomplete. The data show 65,000 to 80,000 clones, with approximately 91% seen just once and 10% to 15% held by the top ten. This sample comprised CD4+ or CD8+ T cells sorted from blood, obtained in a trial of the OX40 agonist ivuxolimab. Receptors originate from an adult with an advanced solid tumor such as melanoma, head and neck, liver or kidney cancer.

In regard to this clone: This specimen includes other DNA sequences encoding the same CDR3. V gene TRBV2 combines with J gene TRBJ2-7, with TRBD1 matching over 8 bases. The CDR3 contains 13 residues. Germline V gene sequence: CDR1 SNHLY, CDR2 FYNNEI. V lost 2 bases to trimming and J lost 4 bases; unmatched junction nucleotides: 1. The DNA of the CDR3 is TGTGCCAGCAGTGAACAGGGGGCGTACGAGCAGTACTTC. Amino acid sequence: CASSEQGAYEQYF.

This chain uses TRBV6-6 with TRBJ1-2, with 10 bases fitting TRBD1. CDR3 length: 14 amino acids. With 2 bases clipped from V and 9 bases from J, the junction kept 6 bases outside the gene matches. Germline values: CDR1 MNHNY, CDR2 SVGAGI (reference sequence). The CDR3 DNA sequence: TGTGCCAGCAGTTACGCGGGACAGGGGAGTCGCTACACCTTC. Amino acids: CASSYAGQGSRYTF.

The sample holds one count of this clone. The V call is TRBV27, the J call TRBJ1-2, with D perhaps TRBD1 (5 bases). The V gene lost 3 bases and the J gene lost 0 bases, with 8 bases spanning the gap. Germline CDR1 MNHEY, CDR2 SMNVEV (reference sequence). The CDR3 spans 14 residues. The CDR3 nucleotides read TGTGCCAGCAGTTTCACGGGGCCTAACTATGGCTACACCTTC. Protein product: CASSFTGPNYGYTF.

The chain links TRBV6-1 to TRBJ2-6, with D maybe TRBD2 (5 bases). CDR1 and CDR2 from the germline V gene are MNHNS and SASEGT. V lost 3 bases and J lost 2, with 8 bases in between. The CDR3 is 15 residues long. Here the CDR3 reads CASSDEGTGANVLTF. In nucleotides, the CDR3 is TGTGCCAGCAGTGACGAGGGAACTGGGGCCAACGTCCTGACTTTC.

The V call is TRBV7-9, the J call TRBJ2-1; 7 bases fit TRBD2. Germline V gene sequence: CDR1 SEHNR, CDR2 FQNEAQ (reference sequence). This CDR3 contains 12 residues. The V and J ends lost 2 bases and 12 bases, in that order; junction bases with no gene match: 4. CDR3 bases: TGTGCCAGCAGCTTACGAGCGGGATGGCAGTTCTTC. It yields the protein CASSLRAGWQFF.

The chain links TRBV28 to TRBJ2-5; no clear D gene. The DNA end favors TRBJ2-7, so the J call may be wrong. CDR3 length equals 12 residues. Germline-derived CDR1 and CDR2 are MDHEN and SYDVKM. The CDR3 DNA reads TGTGCCAGCAGTCCCGGCAGCTACGAGCAGTACTTC. It yields the protein CASSPGSYEQYF.

The rearrangement uses TRBV6-6 and TRBJ1-1; 7 bases match TRBD1. With 7 bases clipped from V and 0 bases from J, the junction kept 5 bases outside the gene matches. The length of the CDR3 is 14 residues. CDR1 MNHNY and CDR2 SVGAGI come from the germline V gene (reference sequence). The chain's CDR3 is CASTPDRMNTEAFF. In DNA form, the CDR3 reads TGTGCCAGCACCCCGGACAGGATGAACACTGAAGCTTTCTTT.

The chain has TRBV5-1 and TRBJ2-2; unclear D gene. Germline V lookup: CDR1 SGHRS, CDR2 YFSETQ. This CDR3 region has 14 residues. V was clipped by 0 bases and J by 1 base, with 4 bases between them. As DNA, the CDR3 is TGCGCCAGCAGCTTGGTAGTGAACACCGGGGAGCTGTTTTTT. Residues: CASSLVVNTGELFF.

J is TRBJ2-5 and V is TRBV7-9, with 7 bases identical to TRBD1. With V trimmed by 5 bases and J by 2 bases, 5 bases remained unmatched. CDR1 is SEHNR and CDR2 is FQNEAQ in the germline V gene (reference sequence). The CDR3 runs to 14 residues. The CDR3 nucleotides are TGTGCCAGCAGCCGGGGACAGATACAAGAGACCCAGTACTTC. Residues: CASSRGQIQETQYF.

The chain employs TRBV5-8 and TRBJ2-7, with 9 bases identical to TRBD1. Unmatched junction bases numbered 10, after V lost 3 bases and J lost 3 bases. This CDR3 comprises 16 residues. The V gene's germline CDR1 is SGHTS and CDR2 YDEGEE. The CDR3 DNA reads TGTGCCAGCAGCTCAAGACAACAGGGGGCCCGCTACGAGCAGTACTTC. The encoded protein is CASSSRQQGARYEQYF.

This chain connects TRBV19 to TRBJ2-1; D possibly uses TRBD1 or TRBD2 (5 bases each). The CDR3 spans 14 residues. CDR1 is LNHDA and CDR2 is SQIVND in the germline V gene (reference sequence). Trimming cost V 6 bases and J 6 bases, with 15 bases left between them. Here the CDR3 DNA reads TGTGCCAGTAGCCGGGACGAGCGTTCCAATGAGCAGTTCTTC. Translating gives CASSRDERSNEQFF.

V usage is TRBV5-4 and J usage is TRBJ2-1, with 9 positions matching TRBD2. The V gene's germline CDR1 is SGHNT and CDR2 YYREEE (reference sequence). Trimming took 0 bases from V and 5 from J; bases not matched to a gene: 3. This CDR3 has 15 residues. The DNA for the CDR3 is TGTGCCAGCAGCTTGGATCTAGCGGGAAACAATGAGCAGTTCTTC. This sequence encodes CASSLDLAGNNEQFF.

The genes are TRBV23-1 and TRBJ2-1; D is perhaps TRBD1 (5 bases). TRBV23-1 is an open reading frame, and its role is uncertain. Trimming stripped 5 bases from V and 2 bases from J, with 16 bases between. The CDR3 loop spans 16 amino acids. Here the CDR3 DNA reads TGCGCCAGCAGTTTTCGGCCTCTGGGGCCCTACAATGAGCAGTTCTTC. Translating it yields CASSFRPLGPYNEQFF.

J is TRBJ1-1 and V is TRBV7-9; D unresolved. Looked up from germline, CDR1 is SEHNR and CDR2 is FQNEAQ (reference sequence). Trimming took 0 bases from V and 2 from J, leaving 10 bases between them. The CDR3 is made up of 15 amino acids. The CDR3 DNA reads TGTGCCAGCAGCTTAGCCTCGGCAGCAAACACTGAAGCTTTCTTT. Amino acid sequence: CASSLASAANTEAFF.

The rearrangement uses TRBV6-5 and TRBJ2-7; D call uncertain. There are 14 residues in the CDR3. The V gene's germline CDR1 is MNHEY and CDR2 SVGAGI. Trimming took 1 base from V and 3 from J, leaving 10 bases between them. The CDR3 DNA sequence: TGTGCCAGCAGTTACTGGAAGCATGACTACGAGCAGTACTTC. Protein sequence: CASSYWKHDYEQYF.

The J gene is TRBJ2-2, the V gene TRBV9; D not certain. The CDR3 runs 16 residues. Deletions cut 4 bases from V and 0 bases from J, with 13 bases between. The V gene's germline CDR1 is SGDLS and CDR2 YYNGEE. The chain's CDR3 is CASSIGPSANTGELFF. The CDR3 DNA reads TGTGCCAGCAGCATAGGCCCCTCGGCGAACACCGGGGAGCTGTTTTTT.

V usage is TRBV18 and J usage is TRBJ2-1; D is possibly TRBD1 or TRBD2 (5 bases each). CDR3 length equals 15 residues. V lost 1 base and J 8 bases, leaving 15 bases between the germline ends. CDR1 is KGHSH and CDR2 is LQKENI in the germline V gene. CDR3 DNA: TGTGCCAGCTCACCACAGGGGCGAGTCGGGGATGAGCAGTTCTTC. This encodes CASSPQGRVGDEQFF.

The genes are TRBV9 and TRBJ2-7; TRBD2 agrees at 9 bases. V gave up 0 bases and J gave up 4 bases; unmatched junction bases: 5. Germline V gene data show CDR1 as SGDLS and CDR2 as YYNGEE. The CDR3 totals 15 residues. CDR3 protein: CASSVGVSGSYEQYF. The CDR3 DNA follows: TGTGCCAGCAGCGTAGGGGTTAGCGGGAGTTACGAGCAGTACTTC.

The count of this clone is one. The chain employs TRBV27 and TRBJ2-7; D call uncertain. CDR1 and CDR2 (germline): MNHEY, SMNVEV (reference sequence). V dropped 5 bases and J dropped 6 bases, with 11 bases sitting between them. The CDR3 length is 12 residues. The CDR3 DNA follows: TGTGCCAGCAGTCAACCGGGCCGCGAGCAGTACTTC. Its protein product is CASSQPGREQYF.

This clone was observed many times. The chain has TRBV6-1 and TRBJ2-7, with D possibly being TRBD1 or TRBD2 (5 bases each). Trimming shortened V by 8 bases and J by 3 bases, and 20 bases separated the two germline ends. Germline V gene lookup returns CDR1 MNHNS and CDR2 SASEGT. The CDR3 length is 15 residues. The CDR3 spells CASSYFRDGVYEQYF. In nucleotides, the CDR3 is TGTGCCAGCTCCTACTTCCGGGACGGGGTCTACGAGCAGTACTTC.

The chain is built from TRBV5-6 and TRBJ2-7; D unclear. The CDR3 length is 14 residues. The germline V gene encodes CDR1 SGHDT and CDR2 YYEEEE. The germline V and J ends were trimmed by 2 bases and 6 bases, with 15 bases remaining between them. CDR3 DNA: TGTGCCAGCAGCTTCCAGCTGGGATTAGGCGAGCAGTACTTC. It codes for CASSFQLGLGEQYF.

This clone was seen just once. The V call is TRBV6-6, the J call TRBJ1-2, with D hard to call. CDR1 and CDR2 (germline): MNHNY, SVGAGI (reference sequence). V lost 6 bases and J lost 1, with 6 bases in between. The length of the CDR3 is 12 residues. In DNA form, the CDR3 reads TGTGCCAGCAGGCCCCTTAACTATGGCTACACCTTC. Translation gives CASRPLNYGYTF.

This clone was detected once. The chain links TRBV9 to TRBJ2-7, with D maybe TRBD1 (5 bases). The CDR3 is made up of 13 amino acids. V was pared by 0 bases and J by 5 bases, with 9 bases between. Per germline, CDR1 SGDLS and CDR2 YYNGEE. CDR3 sequence: CASSVDQGHEQYF. CDR3 in DNA: TGTGCCAGCAGCGTAGATCAGGGCCACGAGCAGTACTTC.

The chain combines TRBV4-1 with TRBJ1-2; D gene ambiguous. This CDR3 has 14 residues. The germline CDR1 and CDR2 sequences are MGHRA and YSYEKL. With 1 base removed from V and 2 bases from J, the gap between germline ends came to 8 bases. The CDR3 is CASSQGLGNYGYTF. DNA of the CDR3: TGCGCCAGCAGCCAAGGGCTCGGGAACTATGGCTACACCTTC.

The chain is built from TRBV18 and TRBJ1-2; D gene ambiguous. The V gene's germline CDR1 is KGHSH and CDR2 LQKENI. The CDR3 runs 15 residues. V was pared by 0 bases and J by 7 bases, with 15 bases between. For the CDR3, the DNA is TGTGCCAGCTCACCACCGGTCCAGTTGGTTCGTGGCTACACCTTC. Translating gives CASSPPVQLVRGYTF.

The chain carries TRBV27 and TRBJ2-3, with 9 bases fitting TRBD2. The CDR3 totals 15 residues. Unmatched junction bases numbered 3, after V lost 5 bases and J lost 0 bases. Per germline, CDR1 MNHEY and CDR2 SMNVEV (reference sequence). This CDR3 is CASSLAGISTDTQYF. The CDR3 nucleotides read TGTGCCAGCAGTCTAGCGGGGATTAGCACAGATACGCAGTATTTT.

The V and J genes are TRBV6-1 and TRBJ1-5; a possible D gene is TRBD1 (5 bases). Trimming left V 2 bases short and J 0 bases short, with 17 bases between. The CDR3 sequence is 18 residues long. The germline gives CDR1 MNHNS, CDR2 SASEGT. The CDR3 DNA is TGTGCCAGCAGTGAAAAGGGTGGGGCAGGTCTTAGCAATCAGCCCCAGCATTTT. This translates into CASSEKGGAGLSNQPQHF.

The rearrangement joins TRBV7-6 to TRBJ2-7; D not resolved. Germline CDR1 SGHVS, CDR2 FNYEAQ. The CDR3 length is 11 residues. Trimming left V 5 bases short and J 3 bases short, with 5 bases between. CDR3 region: CASSTNYEQYF. CDR3 in DNA: TGTGCCAGCAGCACGAACTACGAGCAGTACTTC.